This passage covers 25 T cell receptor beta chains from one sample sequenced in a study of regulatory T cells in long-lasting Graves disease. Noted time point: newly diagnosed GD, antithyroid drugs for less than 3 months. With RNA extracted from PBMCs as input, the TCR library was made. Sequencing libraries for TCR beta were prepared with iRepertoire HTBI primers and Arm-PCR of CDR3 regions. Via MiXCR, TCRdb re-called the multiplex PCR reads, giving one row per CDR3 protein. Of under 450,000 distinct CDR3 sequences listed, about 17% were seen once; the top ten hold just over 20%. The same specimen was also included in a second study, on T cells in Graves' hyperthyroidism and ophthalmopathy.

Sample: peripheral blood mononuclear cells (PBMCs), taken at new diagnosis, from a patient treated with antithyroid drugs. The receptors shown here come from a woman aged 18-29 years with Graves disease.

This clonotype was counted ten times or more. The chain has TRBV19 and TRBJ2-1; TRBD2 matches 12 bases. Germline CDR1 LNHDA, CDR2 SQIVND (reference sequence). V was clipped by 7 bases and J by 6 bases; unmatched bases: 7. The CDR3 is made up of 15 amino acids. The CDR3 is CASTLTSGGFNEQFF. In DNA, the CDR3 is TGTGCCAGTACGTTGACTAGCGGGGGATTCAATGAGCAGTTCTTC.

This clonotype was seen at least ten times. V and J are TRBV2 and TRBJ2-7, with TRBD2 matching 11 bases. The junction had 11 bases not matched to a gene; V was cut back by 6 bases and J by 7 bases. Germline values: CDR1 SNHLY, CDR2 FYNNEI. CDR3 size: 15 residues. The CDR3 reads CASSLLLAGVGEQYF. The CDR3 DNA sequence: TGTGCCAGCAGCCTACTACTAGCGGGAGTTGGGGAGCAGTACTTC.

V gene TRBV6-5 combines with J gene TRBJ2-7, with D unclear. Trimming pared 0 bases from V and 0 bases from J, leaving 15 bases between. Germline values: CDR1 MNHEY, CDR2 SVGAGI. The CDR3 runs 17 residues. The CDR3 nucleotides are TGTGCCAGCAGTTACTCATTTCAGGCATCACACTCCTACGAGCAGTACTTC. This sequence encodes CASSYSFQASHSYEQYF.

Here the CDR3 reads CASSLTRTGGPRTYEQYF. As DNA, the CDR3 is TGTGCCAGCAGCCTAACCCGGACAGGGGGCCCTAGAACCTACGAGCAGTACTTC. This chain connects TRBV4-2 to TRBJ2-7; 11 nucleotides align to TRBD1. The CDR3 length is 18 residues. Germline lookup yields CDR1 LGHNA and CDR2 YNFKEQ. V lost 4 bases and J lost 2; bases outside the gene matches: 13.

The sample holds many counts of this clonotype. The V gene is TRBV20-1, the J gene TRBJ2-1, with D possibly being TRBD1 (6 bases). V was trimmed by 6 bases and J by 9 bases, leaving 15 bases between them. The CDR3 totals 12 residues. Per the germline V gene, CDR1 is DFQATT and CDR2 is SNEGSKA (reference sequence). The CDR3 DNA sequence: TGCAGTGCCTCAGGACAGCGTGGTGAGCAGTTCTTC. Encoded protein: CSASGQRGEQFF.

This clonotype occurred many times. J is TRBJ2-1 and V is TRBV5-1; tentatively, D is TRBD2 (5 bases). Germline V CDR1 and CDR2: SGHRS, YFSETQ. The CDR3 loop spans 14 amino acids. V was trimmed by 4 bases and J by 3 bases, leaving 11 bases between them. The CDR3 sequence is CASSTGLVYNEQFF. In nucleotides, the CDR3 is TGCGCCAGCAGCACTGGACTCGTCTACAATGAGCAGTTCTTC.

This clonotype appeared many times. The CDR3, as DNA: TGCAGCGTTGATCCGGCCAGCACCGGGGAGCTGTTTTTT. Its protein product is CSVDPASTGELFF. The rearrangement uses TRBV29-1 and TRBJ2-2, with D hard to call. Germline V gene lookup returns CDR1 SQVTM and CDR2 ANQGSEA. Deletions cut 3 bases from V and 4 bases from J, with 9 bases between. The CDR3 is 13 residues long.

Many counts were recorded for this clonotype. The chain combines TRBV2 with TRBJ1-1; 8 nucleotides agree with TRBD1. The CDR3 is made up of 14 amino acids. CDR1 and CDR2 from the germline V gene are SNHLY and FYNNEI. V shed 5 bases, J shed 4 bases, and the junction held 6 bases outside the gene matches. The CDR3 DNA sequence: TGTGCCAGCAGTTTGACGACAGGGGCCACTGAAGCTTTCTTT. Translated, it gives CASSLTTGATEAFF. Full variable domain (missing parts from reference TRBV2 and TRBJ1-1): EPEVTQTPSHQVTQMGQEVILRCVPISNHLYFYWYRQILGQKVEFLVSFYNNEISEKSEIFDDQFSVERPDGSNFTLKIRSTKLEDSAMYFCASSLTTGATEAFFGQGTRLTVV.

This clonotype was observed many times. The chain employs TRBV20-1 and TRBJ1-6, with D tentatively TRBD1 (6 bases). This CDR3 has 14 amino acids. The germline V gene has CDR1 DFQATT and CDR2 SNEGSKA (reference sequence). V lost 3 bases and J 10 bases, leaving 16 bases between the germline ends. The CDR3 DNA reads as TGCAGTGCTAGCGAGGGGGTTGCGTCGTCACCCCTCCACTTT. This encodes CSASEGVASSPLHF.

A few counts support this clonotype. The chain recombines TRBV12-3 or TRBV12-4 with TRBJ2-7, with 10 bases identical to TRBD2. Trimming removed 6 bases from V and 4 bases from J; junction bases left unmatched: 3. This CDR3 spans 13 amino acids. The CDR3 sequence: CASRSLAGYEQYF. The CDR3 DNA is TGTGCCAGCAGGTCACTAGCGGGATACGAGCAGTACTTC.

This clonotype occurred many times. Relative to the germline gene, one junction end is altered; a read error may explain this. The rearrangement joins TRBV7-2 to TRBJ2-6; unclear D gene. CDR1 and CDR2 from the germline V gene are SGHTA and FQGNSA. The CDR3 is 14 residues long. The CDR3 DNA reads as TGTGCCAGCAGCCCTACAAGTCGGGTTGTGGGCACCCATTTC. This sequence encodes CASSPTSRVVGTHF. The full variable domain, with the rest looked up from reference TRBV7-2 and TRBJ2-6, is GAGVSQSPSNKVTEKGKDVELRCDPISGHTALYWYRQSLGQGLEFLIYFQGNSAPDKSGLPSDRFSAERTGGSVSTLTIQRTQQEDSAVYLCASSPTSRVVGTHFGAGSRLTVL.

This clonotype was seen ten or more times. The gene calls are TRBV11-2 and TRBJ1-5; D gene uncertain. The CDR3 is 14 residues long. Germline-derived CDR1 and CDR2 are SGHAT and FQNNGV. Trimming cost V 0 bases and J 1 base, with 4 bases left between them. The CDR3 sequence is CASSLESSNQPQHF. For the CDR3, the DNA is TGTGCCAGCAGCTTAGAATCCAGCAATCAGCCCCAGCATTTT.

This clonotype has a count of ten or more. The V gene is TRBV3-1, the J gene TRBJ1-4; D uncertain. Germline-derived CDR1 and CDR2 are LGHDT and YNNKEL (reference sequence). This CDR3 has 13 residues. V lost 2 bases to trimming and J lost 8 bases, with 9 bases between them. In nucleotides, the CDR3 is TGTGCCAGCAGCCAAAACAGCAGGGAAAAACTGTTTTTT. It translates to CASSQNSREKLFF. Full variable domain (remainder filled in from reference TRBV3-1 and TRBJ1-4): DTAVSQTPKYLVTQMGNDKSIKCEQNLGHDTMYWYKQDSKKFLKIMFSYNNKELIINETVPNRFSPKSPDKAHLNLHINSLELGDSAVYFCASSQNSREKLFFGSGTQLSVL.

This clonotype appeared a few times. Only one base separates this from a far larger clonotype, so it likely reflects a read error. The CDR3 bases are TGTGCCAGCAGTGGAGGGGCGAGCGAGCAGTTCTTC. The encoded protein is CASSGGASEQFF. This chain uses TRBV11-2 with TRBJ2-1; D is possibly TRBD2 (6 bases). The V gene's germline CDR1 is SGHAT and CDR2 FQNNGV. The CDR3 runs 12 residues. V lost 6 bases and J lost 10, with 13 bases in between.

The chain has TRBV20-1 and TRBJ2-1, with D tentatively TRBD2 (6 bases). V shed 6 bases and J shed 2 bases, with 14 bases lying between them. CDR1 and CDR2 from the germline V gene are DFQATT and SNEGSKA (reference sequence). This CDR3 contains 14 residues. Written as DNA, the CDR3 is TGCAGTGCAACGGAGGGTCTAACCTACAATGAGCAGTTCTTC. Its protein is CSATEGLTYNEQFF.

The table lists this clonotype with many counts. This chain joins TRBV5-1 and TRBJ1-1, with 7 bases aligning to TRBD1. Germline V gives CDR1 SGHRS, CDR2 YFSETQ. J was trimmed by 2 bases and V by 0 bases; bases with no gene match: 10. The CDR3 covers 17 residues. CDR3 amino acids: CASSLGQGVIGNTEAFF. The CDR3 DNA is TGCGCCAGCAGCTTGGGACAGGGTGTGATTGGAAACACTGAAGCTTTCTTT. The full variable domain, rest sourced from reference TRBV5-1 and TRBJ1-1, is KAGVTQTPRYLIKTRGQQVTLSCSPISGHRSVSWYQQTPGQGLQFLFEYFSETQRNKGNFPGRFSGRQFSNSRSEMNVSTLELGDSALYLCASSLGQGVIGNTEAFFGQGTRLTVV.

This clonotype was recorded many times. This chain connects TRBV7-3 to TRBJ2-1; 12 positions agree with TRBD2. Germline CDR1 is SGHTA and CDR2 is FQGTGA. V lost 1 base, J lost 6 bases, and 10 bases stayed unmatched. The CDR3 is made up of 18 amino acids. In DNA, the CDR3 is TGTGCCAGCAGCTTAAACCCTTCAGCTAGCGGGAGGGCCAATGAGCAGTTCTTC. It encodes CASSLNPSASGRANEQFF.

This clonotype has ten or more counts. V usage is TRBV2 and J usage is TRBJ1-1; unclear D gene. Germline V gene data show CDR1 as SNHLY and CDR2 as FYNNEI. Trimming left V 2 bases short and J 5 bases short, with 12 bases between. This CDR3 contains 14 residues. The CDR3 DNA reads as TGTGCCAGCAGTGAATTGGAGAGTCGAACTGAAGCTTTCTTT. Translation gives CASSELESRTEAFF.

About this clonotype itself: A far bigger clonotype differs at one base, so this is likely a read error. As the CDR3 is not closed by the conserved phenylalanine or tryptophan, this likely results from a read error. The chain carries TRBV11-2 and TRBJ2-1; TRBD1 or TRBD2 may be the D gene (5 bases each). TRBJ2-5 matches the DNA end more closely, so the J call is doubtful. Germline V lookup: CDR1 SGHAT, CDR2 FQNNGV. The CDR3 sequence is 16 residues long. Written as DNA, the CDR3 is TGTGCCAGCAGCCCTACACACGGGGCCCGGGGAGAGACCCAGTACCTC. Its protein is CASSPTHGARGETQYL.

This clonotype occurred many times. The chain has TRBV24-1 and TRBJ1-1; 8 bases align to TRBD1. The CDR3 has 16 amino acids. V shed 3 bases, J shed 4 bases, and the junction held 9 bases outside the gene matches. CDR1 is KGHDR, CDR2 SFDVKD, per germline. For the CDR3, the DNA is TGTGCCACCAGTGATGGGCGGACAGGGTCGAGCACTGAAGCTTTCTTT. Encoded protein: CATSDGRTGSSTEAFF.

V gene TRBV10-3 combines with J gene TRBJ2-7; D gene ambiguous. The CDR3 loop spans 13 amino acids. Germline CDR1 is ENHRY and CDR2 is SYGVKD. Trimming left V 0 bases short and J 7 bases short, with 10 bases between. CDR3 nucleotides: TGTGCCATCAGTGAGTCAATTCGAGTGGAGCAGTACTTC. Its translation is CAISESIRVEQYF.

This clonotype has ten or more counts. CDR3 coding DNA: TGTGCCAGCACTCGTCTCGGACTAGTCACCGACGAGCAGTACTTC. Translated, it gives CASTRLGLVTDEQYF. The chain has TRBV6-2 or TRBV6-3 and TRBJ2-7; 7 nucleotides agree with TRBD2. Germline loops: CDR1 MNHEY, CDR2 SVGEGT. The V and J ends lost 7 bases and 5 bases, in that order; junction bases with no gene match: 14. CDR3 size: 15 residues.

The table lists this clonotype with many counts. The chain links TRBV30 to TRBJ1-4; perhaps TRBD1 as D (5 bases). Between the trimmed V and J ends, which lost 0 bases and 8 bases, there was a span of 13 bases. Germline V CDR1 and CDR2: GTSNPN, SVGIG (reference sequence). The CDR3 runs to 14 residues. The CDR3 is CAWSVQGVEEKLFF. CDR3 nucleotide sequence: TGTGCCTGGAGTGTACAAGGGGTGGAGGAAAAACTGTTTTTT. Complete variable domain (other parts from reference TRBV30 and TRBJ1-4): SQTIHQWPATLVQPVGSPLSLECTVEGTSNPNLYWYRQAAGRGLQLLFYSVGIGQISSEVPQNLSASRPQDRQFILSSKKLLLSDSGFYLCAWSVQGVEEKLFFGSGTQLSVL.

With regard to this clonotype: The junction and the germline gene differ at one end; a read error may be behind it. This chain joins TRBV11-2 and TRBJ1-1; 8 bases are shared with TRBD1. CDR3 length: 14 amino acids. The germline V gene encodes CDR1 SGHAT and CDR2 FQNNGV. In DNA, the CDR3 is TGTGCCAGCAGCTTAGACCCAGGGGGCACTGGAGCTTTCTTC. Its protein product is CASSLDPGGTGAFF.

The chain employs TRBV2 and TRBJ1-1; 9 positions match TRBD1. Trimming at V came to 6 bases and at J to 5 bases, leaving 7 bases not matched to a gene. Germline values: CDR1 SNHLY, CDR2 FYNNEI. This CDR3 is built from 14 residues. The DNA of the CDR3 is TGTGCCAGCAGGCCGGGACAGGGCGCGACTGAAGCTTTCTTT. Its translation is CASRPGQGATEAFF.